The present TCR beta chain was sequenced within a study of blood T cell repertoires in COVID-19. As for the study in general: Spain, Italy and the United States supplied samples that represented acute and convalescent COVID-19.

With 3 bases removed from V and 10 bases from J, the gap between germline ends came to 16 bases. The CDR3 is made up of 14 amino acids. The germline CDR1 and CDR2 sequences are SGHRS and YFSETQ. In the authors' methods: From reference gene primer amplification, estimates of nucleated cell counts were derived. Sequencing used immunoSEQ multiplex PCR; TCRdb keeps in-frame clones, though not all of them. D and trimming come from the DNA, and the V and J calls and clone size come from that table. The table records 150,000 to 200,000 clones, over 80% of them present only once. Seattle's cohort entered during active infection and was followed longitudinally.

The TCR comes from a man aged 55-75 years with COVID-19, enrolled during active disease. The J gene is TRBJ1-4, the V gene TRBV5-1; weak D call: TRBD1 (6 bases). The sequenced material came from peripheral blood. The CDR3 spells CASSWDTVRGKLFF. Written as DNA, the CDR3 is TGCGCCAGCAGCTGGGACACCGTCCGGGGAAAACTGTTTTTT.